The present TCR beta chain was sequenced within a study of PD-L1 blockade in urothelial cancer. Study-level findings and limits: At the 3-week point, tumor-associated blood clones expanded more in durable-benefit patients.

The CDR3 has 16 amino acids. Germline-derived CDR1 and CDR2 are SGHRS and YFSETQ. V shed 4 bases and J 4 bases; nucleotides not matched to a gene: 5. In regard to this clone: Its antigen remains unidentified.

Data came from immunoSEQ multiplex PCR; TCRdb stores just in-frame clones and leaves some out. The table includes around 100,000 clones, nearly 90% detected once. The time point denotes: pretreatment peripheral blood. This specimen consisted of PBMCs, obtained around atezolizumab (anti-PD-L1) treatment. This rearrangement joins TRBV5-1 to TRBJ2-3, with 14 bases lining up with TRBD2. The TCR comes from a man aged 60 to 69 with urothelial cancer. The CDR3 DNA follows: TGCGCCAGCAGCCCGGGACTAGCGGGAGTTCCAGATACGCAGTATTTT. Translation gives CASSPGLAGVPDTQYF.